These T cell receptor beta chains were read from a single sample in a study of response to subunit inactivated influenza vaccine. TCRdb reprocessed the RT-PCR reads with MiXCR, giving one entry per CDR3 protein. The sample lists about 650,000 distinct CDR3 sequences, roughly 14% occurring once. Here the sequenced sample was PBMCs from blood, taken about 12 days after vaccination. Receptor source: a man aged 50 or older who received an inactivated influenza vaccine. Both conserved end residues are part of each CDR3. A D gene is named only where the DNA matches it firmly. A row's size may be missing; if present it is once, few, many or a size class.

v_gene,j_gene,d_gene,abundance,CDR3nt,CDR3aa
TRBV6-2/TRBV6-3,TRBJ2-7,NA,NA,TGTGCCAGCATCTCACGGGCGGGTACCTACGAGCAGTACTTC,CASISRAGTYEQYF
TRBV20-1,TRBJ1-2,NA,NA,TGCAGTGCTAGAGGACAGGTCCGGGACTATGGCTACACCTTC,CSARGQVRDYGYTF
TRBV6-5,TRBJ2-5,NA,few,TGTGCCAGCAGTTACGGGGGGACAGCCCAAGAGACCCAGTACTTC,CASSYGGTAQETQYF
TRBV6-1,TRBJ2-7,TRBD1,NA,TGTGCCAGCAGTGTCATACAGGGGGCGTCATACGAGCAGTACTTC,CASSVIQGASYEQYF
TRBV4-3,TRBJ1-2,NA,NA,TGCGCCAGCAGCCAAGAGCGGACGGGATATGGCTACACCTTC,CASSQERTGYGYTF
TRBV6-5,TRBJ2-3,NA,few,TGTGCCAGCAGCACAGACGGAGATACGCAGTATTTT,CASSTDGDTQYF
TRBV4-1,TRBJ2-1,NA,few,TGCGCCAGCAGCCAAGGTACAGAGCAGTTCTTC,CASSQGTEQFF
TRBV14,TRBJ2-5,TRBD2,NA,TGTGCCAGCAGCCAAACTAGCGAGGCAGAGACCCAGTACTTC,CASSQTSEAETQYF
TRBV14,TRBJ2-7,NA,few,TGTGCCAGCAGCCAAGCCGGGCTGTACGACGAGCAGTACTTC,CASSQAGLYDEQYF
TRBV18,TRBJ2-2,NA,few,TGTGCCAGCTCCCGGTTCGGAGGGCCTGAACCCCCGAACACCGGGGAGCTGTTTTTT,CASSRFGGPEPPNTGELFF
TRBV12-3/TRBV12-4,TRBJ1-5,NA,NA,TGTGCCAGCAGTATCTTCCAGGATCAGCCCCAGCATTTT,CASSIFQDQPQHF
TRBV7-2,TRBJ2-2,NA,few,TGTGCCAGCAATCAGGGGTTAGACACCGGGGAGCTGTTTTTT,CASNQGLDTGELFF
TRBV4-1,TRBJ2-7,NA,NA,TGCGCCAGCAGCGCTGCAGGGGCCTACGAGCAGTACTTC,CASSAAGAYEQYF
TRBV12-3/TRBV12-4,TRBJ2-2,NA,few,TGTGCCAGCAGTTTTTTAATGGACCCGAACACCGGGGAGCTGTTTTTT,CASSFLMDPNTGELFF
TRBV29-1,TRBJ2-3,NA,NA,TGCAGCGTTGCTCAGCGGAGCACAGATACGCAGTATTTT,CSVAQRSTDTQYF
TRBV7-9,TRBJ2-1,NA,few,TGTGCCAGCAGCTTCAGACAGACAACCAATGAGCAGTTCTTC,CASSFRQTTNEQFF
TRBV19,TRBJ2-3,TRBD2,NA,TGTGCCAGTAGTACCCAAACCGGGACTAGCGGCGGGACAGATACGCAGTATTTT,CASSTQTGTSGGTDTQYF
TRBV6-2/TRBV6-3,TRBJ1-2,NA,NA,TGTGCCAGCAGTTACTCGATTGCAGGGGAAGGCTATGGCTACACCTTC,CASSYSIAGEGYGYTF
TRBV5-1,TRBJ2-1,NA,many,TGCGCCAGCAGCTCGTCCCAAAGCTCCTACAATGAGCAGTTCTTC,CASSSSQSSYNEQFF
TRBV28,TRBJ2-1,TRBD1,many,TGTGCCAGCAGTTTAGACAGGGAAAATGAGCAGTTCTTC,CASSLDRENEQFF
TRBV10-3,TRBJ1-4,NA,few,TGTGCCATCAGTGACTCGGGAATTGAAAAACTGTTTTTT,CAISDSGIEKLFF
TRBV7-9,TRBJ1-2,NA,NA,TGTGCCAGCAGCTTAGGGCAGACTGTGGGCTACACCTTC,CASSLGQTVGYTF
TRBV7-2,TRBJ2-1,NA,few,TGTGCCAGCAGCCCGGGGTTTGAGCAGTTCTTC,CASSPGFEQFF
TRBV20-1,TRBJ1-1,NA,few,TGCAGTGCACGGAGGAGTCAGGGAGTATCCGACAGAGCTTTCTTT,CSARRSQGVSDRAFF
TRBV11-2,TRBJ2-2,TRBD1,NA,TGTGCCAGCAGCCCGAGGGGGCCAGGCACCGGGGAGCTGTTTTTT,CASSPRGPGTGELFF
TRBV6-1,TRBJ2-2,NA,few,TGTGCCAGCAGAGCTAGGGGCGGGGAGCTGTTTTTT,CASRARGGELFF
TRBV27,TRBJ1-2,NA,few,TGTGCCAGCAGTTTATCGGGGGCAGGGCTCTATGGCTACACCTTC,CASSLSGAGLYGYTF
TRBV5-1,TRBJ2-1,TRBD2,many,TGCGCCAGCAGCTTGGTAGCCCTAGCGGGAGTTTTTGAGCAGTTCTTC,CASSLVALAGVFEQFF
TRBV20-1,TRBJ2-1,NA,many,TGCAGTGCTCCCCCCTCAACCTCGGGAAATGAGCAGTTCTTC,CSAPPSTSGNEQFF
TRBV28,TRBJ2-4,NA,few,TGTGCCAGCAGTTTGCCAGCGCCTGGACTAGCCAAAAACATTCAGTACTTC,CASSLPAPGLAKNIQYF
TRBV2,TRBJ2-2,TRBD2,NA,TGTGCCAGCAGCGTTAGCGGGGCCGCGAACACCGGGGAGCTGTTTTTT,CASSVSGAANTGELFF
TRBV19,TRBJ2-1,TRBD2,NA,TGTGCCAGTAGTATAACCCTGGCGGGAGCGAGCTACAATGAGCAGTTCTTC,CASSITLAGASYNEQFF
TRBV20-1,TRBJ2-7,NA,few,TGCAGTGCAAGTGGGGCCGCCTACGAGCAGTACTTC,CSASGAAYEQYF
TRBV7-8,TRBJ1-4,TRBD1,many,TGTGCCAGCAGCCCGTTACAGGGGGCGAGGGCTAATGAAAAACTGTTTTTT,CASSPLQGARANEKLFF
TRBV24-1,TRBJ2-5,TRBD1,NA,TGTGCCACCAGTGATCCGAGGAACAGGGGGTTGGAGACCCAGTACTTC,CATSDPRNRGLETQYF
TRBV11-2,TRBJ2-1,NA,NA,TGTGCCAGCAGCACATTCGACGGTTACAATGAGCAGTTCTTC,CASSTFDGYNEQFF
TRBV28,TRBJ2-3,NA,NA,TGTGCCAGCAGTTTAAGGGGGGGATTCGGTACGCAGTATTTT,CASSLRGGFGTQYF
TRBV20-1,TRBJ2-3,NA,few,TGCAGTGCTAGAGATCAACGGTACGGGTTTGACCTCACAGATACGCAGTATTTT,CSARDQRYGFDLTDTQYF
TRBV29-1,TRBJ2-5,NA,few,TGCAGCGTTGAAGATCTCCGGACAAACGAAGCACCCCAAGAGACCCAGTACTTC,CSVEDLRTNEAPQETQYF
TRBV29-1,TRBJ2-3,TRBD1,NA,TGCAGCGTTGAAGGGACAGGGGGACCAGATACGCAGTATTTT,CSVEGTGGPDTQYF
TRBV20-1,TRBJ2-2,NA,few,TGCAGTGCTAACGTGTATGGGGCCGGGGAGCTGTTTTTT,CSANVYGAGELFF
TRBV28,TRBJ2-7,NA,NA,TGTGCCAGCAGCGGGGACGTCCCCTACGAGCAGTACTTC,CASSGDVPYEQYF
TRBV7-3,TRBJ2-2,NA,many,TGTGCCAGCAGTTTGGGGGCCGGGGAGCTGTTTTTT,CASSLGAGELFF
TRBV7-6,TRBJ2-7,NA,many,TGTGCCAGCAGCTTAGATGCACAGGGCCTCTCCTACGAGCAGTACTTC,CASSLDAQGLSYEQYF
TRBV3-1,TRBJ1-4,NA,few,TGTGCCAGCAGCCAAGAGCACAGTACTAATGAAAAACTGTTTTTT,CASSQEHSTNEKLFF
TRBV12-3/TRBV12-4,TRBJ2-5,TRBD1,few,TGTGCCAGCAGAATATCCCGGGACAGCGGCTTTCAAGAGACCCAGTACTTC,CASRISRDSGFQETQYF
TRBV27,TRBJ1-2,NA,many,TGTGCCAGCCGGACCGGCTATGGCTACACCTTC,CASRTGYGYTF
TRBV4-3,TRBJ1-6,NA,few,TGCGCCAGCAGCCAAGCACAGATGGGTAATTCACCCCTCCACTTT,CASSQAQMGNSPLHF
TRBV5-1,TRBJ2-2,NA,few,TGCGCCAGCAGCTTATCCCTGGAGTCCGGGGAGCTGTTTTTT,CASSLSLESGELFF
TRBV20-1,TRBJ2-5,NA,few,TGCAGTGCTAAACGAGACCACCACCAAGAGACCCAGTACTTC,CSAKRDHHQETQYF
TRBV20-1,TRBJ2-5,TRBD1,NA,TGCAGTGCTAGAGGACAGGGGGCAGAGACCCAGTACTTC,CSARGQGAETQYF
TRBV19,TRBJ1-5,NA,NA,TGTGCCAGTAGTGGGGTCACGGGGCGTAATCAGCCCCAGCATTTT,CASSGVTGRNQPQHF
TRBV9,TRBJ2-1,NA,NA,TGTGCCAGCAGCCGATCGTGGGGGGCGGTAATTGAGCAGTTCTTC,CASSRSWGAVIEQFF
TRBV20-1,TRBJ2-7,NA,NA,TGCAGTGCTAGAGACTCGGGGGCGGACAGCTCCTACGAGCAGTACTTC,CSARDSGADSSYEQYF
TRBV9,TRBJ2-1,NA,NA,TGTGCCAGCAGCGTAGCAGGGGCGGGAGTTGTCCATGAGCAGTTCTTC,CASSVAGAGVVHEQFF
TRBV15,TRBJ2-1,NA,few,TGTGCCACCGGTGAGGGCAGAGGCCTCAATGAGCAGTTCTTC,CATGEGRGLNEQFF
TRBV24-1,TRBJ2-3,TRBD2,few,TGTGCCACCAGTGACCGAAGTGGACTAGCGGGCCCTCGAGATACGCAGTATTTT,CATSDRSGLAGPRDTQYF